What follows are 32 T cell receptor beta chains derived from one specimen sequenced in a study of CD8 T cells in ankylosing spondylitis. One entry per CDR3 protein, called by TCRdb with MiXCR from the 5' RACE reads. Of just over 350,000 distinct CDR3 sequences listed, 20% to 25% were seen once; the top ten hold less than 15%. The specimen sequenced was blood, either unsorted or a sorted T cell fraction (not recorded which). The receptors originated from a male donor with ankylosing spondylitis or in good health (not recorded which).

The CDR3 protein is CASSFHGGTASGDGYTF. CDR3 nucleotides: TGTGCCAGCAGTTTTCACGGGGGCACTGCTTCCGGGGATGGCTACACCTTC. The chain joins TRBV12-3 or TRBV12-4 to TRBJ1-2; perhaps TRBD1 as D (6 bases). Deletions cut 3 bases from V and 6 bases from J, with 23 bases between. CDR3 length equals 17 residues.

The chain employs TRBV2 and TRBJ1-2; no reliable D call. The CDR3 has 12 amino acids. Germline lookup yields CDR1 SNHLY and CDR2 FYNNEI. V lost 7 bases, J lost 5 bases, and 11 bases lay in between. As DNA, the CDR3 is TGTGCCAGCACCTACGGCGGGTATGGCTACACCTTC. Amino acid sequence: CASTYGGYGYTF.

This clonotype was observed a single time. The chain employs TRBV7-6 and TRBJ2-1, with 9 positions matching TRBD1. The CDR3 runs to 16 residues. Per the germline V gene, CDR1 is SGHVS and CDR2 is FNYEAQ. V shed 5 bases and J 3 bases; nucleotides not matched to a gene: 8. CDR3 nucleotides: TGTGCCAGCAGCCTAGTTACAGGGGGCTTCTACAATGAGCAGTTCTTC. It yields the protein CASSLVTGGFYNEQFF.

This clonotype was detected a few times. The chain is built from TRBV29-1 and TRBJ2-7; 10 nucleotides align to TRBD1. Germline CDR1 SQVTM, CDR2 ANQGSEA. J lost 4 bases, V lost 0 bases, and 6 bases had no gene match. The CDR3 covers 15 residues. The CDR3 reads CSVEDQGQGRYEQYF. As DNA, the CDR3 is TGCAGCGTTGAAGATCAGGGACAGGGGCGATACGAGCAGTACTTC.

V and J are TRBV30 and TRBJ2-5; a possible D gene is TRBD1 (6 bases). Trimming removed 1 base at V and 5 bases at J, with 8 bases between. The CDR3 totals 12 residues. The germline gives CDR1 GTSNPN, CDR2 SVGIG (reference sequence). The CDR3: CAWSGGQETQYF. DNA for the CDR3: TGTGCCTGGAGTGGGGGGCAGGAGACCCAGTACTTC.

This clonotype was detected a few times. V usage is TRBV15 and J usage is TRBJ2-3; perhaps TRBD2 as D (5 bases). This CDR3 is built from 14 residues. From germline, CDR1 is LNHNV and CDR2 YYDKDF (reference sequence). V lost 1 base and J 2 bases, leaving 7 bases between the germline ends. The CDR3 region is CATSRVRDTDTQYF. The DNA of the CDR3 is TGTGCCACCAGCAGAGTACGGGACACAGATACGCAGTATTTT.

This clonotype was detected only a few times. CDR3: CATSDLIGQGYSGVTGELFF. The CDR3 nucleotides are TGTGCCACCAGTGATTTAATTGGACAGGGTTATTCCGGTGTCACCGGGGAGCTGTTTTTT. The chain has TRBV24-1 and TRBJ2-2; 8 bases agree with TRBD1. This CDR3 is 20 amino acids long. The V segment lost 1 base and the J segment 4 bases; nucleotides outside the gene matches: 16. Germline-derived CDR1 and CDR2 are KGHDR and SFDVKD.

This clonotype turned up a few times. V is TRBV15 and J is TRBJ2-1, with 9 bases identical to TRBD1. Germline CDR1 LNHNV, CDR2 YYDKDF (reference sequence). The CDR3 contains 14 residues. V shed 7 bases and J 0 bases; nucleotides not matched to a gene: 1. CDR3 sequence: CATTTGGSYNEQFF. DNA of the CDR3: TGTGCCACCACGACAGGGGGCTCCTACAATGAGCAGTTCTTC.

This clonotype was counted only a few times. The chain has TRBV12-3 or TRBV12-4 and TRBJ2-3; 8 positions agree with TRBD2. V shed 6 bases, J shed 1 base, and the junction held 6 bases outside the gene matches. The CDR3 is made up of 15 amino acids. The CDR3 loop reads CASSLGGAGTDTQYF. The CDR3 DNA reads TGTGCCAGCAGCCTCGGGGGGGCTGGCACAGATACGCAGTATTTT.

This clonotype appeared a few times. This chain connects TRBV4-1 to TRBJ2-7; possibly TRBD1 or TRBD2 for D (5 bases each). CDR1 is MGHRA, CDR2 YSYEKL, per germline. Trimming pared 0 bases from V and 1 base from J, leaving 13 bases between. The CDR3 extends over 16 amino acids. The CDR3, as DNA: TGCGCCAGCAGCCAAGATTCGAGGGGCCTTTCCTACGAGCAGTACTTC. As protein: CASSQDSRGLSYEQYF.

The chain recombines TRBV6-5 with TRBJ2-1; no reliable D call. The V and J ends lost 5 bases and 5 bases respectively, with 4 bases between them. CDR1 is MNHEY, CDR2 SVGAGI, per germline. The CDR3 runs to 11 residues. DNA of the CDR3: TGTGCCAGCAGTCACGACAATGAGCAGTTCTTC. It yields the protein CASSHDNEQFF.

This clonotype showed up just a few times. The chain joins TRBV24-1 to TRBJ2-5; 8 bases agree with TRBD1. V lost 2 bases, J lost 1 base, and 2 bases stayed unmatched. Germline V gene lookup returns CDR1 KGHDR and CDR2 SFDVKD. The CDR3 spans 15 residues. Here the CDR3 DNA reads TGTGCCACCAGTGATTCGGACAGGGCCCAAGAGACCCAGTACTTC. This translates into CATSDSDRAQETQYF.

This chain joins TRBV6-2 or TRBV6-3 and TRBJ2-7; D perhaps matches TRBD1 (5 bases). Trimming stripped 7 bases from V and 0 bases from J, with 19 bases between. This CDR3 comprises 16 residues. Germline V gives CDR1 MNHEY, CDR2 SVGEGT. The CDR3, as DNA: TGTGCCAGCATTGATTGGGGCGGCCAAAGCTCCTACGAGCAGTACTTC. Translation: CASIDWGGQSSYEQYF.

CDR3 DNA: TGTGCCACCAGTCCATCTGGACCTTGGACCACAGATACGCAGTATTTT. As protein: CATSPSGPWTTDTQYF. The chain uses TRBV24-1 and TRBJ2-3; D not resolved. Deletions cut 6 bases from V and 2 bases from J, with 17 bases between. The CDR3 consists of 16 residues. Germline V lookup: CDR1 KGHDR, CDR2 SFDVKD.

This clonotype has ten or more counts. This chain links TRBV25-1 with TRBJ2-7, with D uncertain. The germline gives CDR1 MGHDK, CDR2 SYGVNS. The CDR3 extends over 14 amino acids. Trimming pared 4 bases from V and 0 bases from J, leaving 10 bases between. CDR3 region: CASSGNPYSYEQYF. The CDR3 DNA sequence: TGTGCCAGCAGTGGAAATCCCTACTCCTACGAGCAGTACTTC.

The CDR3, as DNA: TGTGCCAGCATGGGGGGCGGCAGAAACACTGAAGCTTTCTTT. It translates to CASMGGGRNTEAFF. V gene TRBV6-1 combines with J gene TRBJ1-1; weak D call: TRBD1 (6 bases). The CDR3 sequence is 14 residues long. Germline assignment: CDR1 MNHNS and CDR2 SASEGT. The V gene lost 7 bases and the J gene lost 2 bases, with 14 bases spanning the gap.

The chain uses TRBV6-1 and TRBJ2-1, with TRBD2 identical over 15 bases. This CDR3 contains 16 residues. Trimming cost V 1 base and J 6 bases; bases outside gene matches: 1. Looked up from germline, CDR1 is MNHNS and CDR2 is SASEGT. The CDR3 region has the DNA TGTGCCAGCAGTGAAGAGGGACTAGCGGGGGGCAATGAGCAGTTCTTC. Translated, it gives CASSEEGLAGGNEQFF.

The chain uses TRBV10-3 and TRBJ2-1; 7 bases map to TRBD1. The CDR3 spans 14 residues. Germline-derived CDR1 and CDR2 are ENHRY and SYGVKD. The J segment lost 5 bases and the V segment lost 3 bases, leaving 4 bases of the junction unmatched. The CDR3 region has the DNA TGTGCCATCAGTGATCCGGGACAGAACAATGAGCAGTTCTTC. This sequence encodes CAISDPGQNNEQFF.

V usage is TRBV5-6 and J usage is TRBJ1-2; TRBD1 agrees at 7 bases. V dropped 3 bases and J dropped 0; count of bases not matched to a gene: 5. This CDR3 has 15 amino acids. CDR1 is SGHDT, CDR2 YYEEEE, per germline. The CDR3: CASSWGDSTNYGYTF. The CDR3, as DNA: TGTGCCAGCAGCTGGGGGGACAGCACTAACTATGGCTACACCTTC.

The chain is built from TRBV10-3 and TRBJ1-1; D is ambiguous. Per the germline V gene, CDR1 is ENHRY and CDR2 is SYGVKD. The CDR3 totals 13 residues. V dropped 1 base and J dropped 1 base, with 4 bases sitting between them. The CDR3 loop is CAISELENTEAFF. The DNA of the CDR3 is TGTGCCATCAGTGAGTTGGAGAACACTGAAGCTTTCTTT.

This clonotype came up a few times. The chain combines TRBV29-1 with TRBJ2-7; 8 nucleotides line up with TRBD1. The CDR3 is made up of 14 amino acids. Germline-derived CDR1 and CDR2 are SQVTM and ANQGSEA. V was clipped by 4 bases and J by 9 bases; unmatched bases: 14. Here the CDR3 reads CSVVLPGGAVLQYF. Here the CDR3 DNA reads TGCAGCGTTGTTCTTCCAGGGGGCGCAGTTTTGCAGTACTTC.

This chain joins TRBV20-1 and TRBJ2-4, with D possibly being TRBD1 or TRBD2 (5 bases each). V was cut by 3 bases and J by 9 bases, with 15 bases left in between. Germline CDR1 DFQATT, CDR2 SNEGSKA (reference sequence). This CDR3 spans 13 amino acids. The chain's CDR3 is CSARGDPGGIQYF. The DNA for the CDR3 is TGCAGTGCTAGGGGGGACCCCGGAGGCATTCAGTACTTC.

CDR3 in amino acids: CSAIPRDLMNQETQYF. CDR3 in DNA: TGCAGTGCCATTCCCCGGGACCTCATGAACCAAGAGACCCAGTACTTC. This chain uses TRBV20-1 with TRBJ2-5, with D perhaps matching TRBD1 or TRBD2 (5 bases each). V was trimmed by 6 bases and J by 0 bases, leaving 20 bases between them. Looked up from germline, CDR1 is DFQATT and CDR2 is SNEGSKA (reference sequence). The CDR3 consists of 16 residues.

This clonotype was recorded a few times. CDR3 region: CASSPRDRDFFRYTF. For the CDR3, the DNA is TGTGCCAGCAGCCCCCGGGACAGGGACTTTTTCCGCTACACCTTC. J is TRBJ1-2 and V is TRBV9, with 9 bases fitting TRBD1. The CDR3 extends over 15 amino acids. The junction had 13 bases not matched to a gene; V was cut back by 4 bases and J by 9 bases. Per the germline V gene, CDR1 is SGDLS and CDR2 is YYNGEE.

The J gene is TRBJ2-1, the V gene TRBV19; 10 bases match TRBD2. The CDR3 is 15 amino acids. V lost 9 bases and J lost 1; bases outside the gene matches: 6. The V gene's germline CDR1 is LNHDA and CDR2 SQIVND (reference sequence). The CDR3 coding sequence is TGTGCCAGCCAACTAGCGGGGAAGTCCTACAATGAGCAGTTCTTC. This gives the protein CASQLAGKSYNEQFF.

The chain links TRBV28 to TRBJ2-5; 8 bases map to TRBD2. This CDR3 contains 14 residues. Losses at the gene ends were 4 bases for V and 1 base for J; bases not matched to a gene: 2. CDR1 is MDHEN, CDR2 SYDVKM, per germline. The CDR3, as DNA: TGTGCCAGCAGTTGGCTAGCGGGCCAAGAGACCCAGTACTTC. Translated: CASSWLAGQETQYF.

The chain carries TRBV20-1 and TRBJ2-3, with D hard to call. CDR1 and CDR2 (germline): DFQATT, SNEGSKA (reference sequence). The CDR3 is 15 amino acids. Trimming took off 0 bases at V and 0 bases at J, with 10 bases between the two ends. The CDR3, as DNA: TGCAGTGCTAGAGACCTCATGGAAAGCACAGATACGCAGTATTTT. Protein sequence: CSARDLMESTDTQYF.

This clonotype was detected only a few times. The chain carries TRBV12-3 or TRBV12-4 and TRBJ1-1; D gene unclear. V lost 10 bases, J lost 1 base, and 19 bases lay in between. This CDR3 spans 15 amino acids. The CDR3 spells CATMLLGYPNTEAFF. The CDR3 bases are TGTGCCACCATGCTCCTGGGGTACCCGAACACTGAAGCTTTCTTT.

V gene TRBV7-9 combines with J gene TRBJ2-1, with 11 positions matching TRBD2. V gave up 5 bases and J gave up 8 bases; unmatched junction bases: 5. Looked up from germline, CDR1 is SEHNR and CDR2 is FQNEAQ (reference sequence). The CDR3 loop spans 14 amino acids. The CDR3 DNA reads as TGTGCCAGCAGCATACTAGCGGGGGTGGATGAGCAGTTCTTC. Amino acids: CASSILAGVDEQFF.

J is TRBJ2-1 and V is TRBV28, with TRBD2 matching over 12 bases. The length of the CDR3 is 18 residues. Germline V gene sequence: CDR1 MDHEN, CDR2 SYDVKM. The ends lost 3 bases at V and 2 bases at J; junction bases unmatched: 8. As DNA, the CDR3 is TGTGCCAGCAGTTTGTCGGAGGGACTAGCGGGTCCCTACAATGAGCAGTTCTTC. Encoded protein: CASSLSEGLAGPYNEQFF.

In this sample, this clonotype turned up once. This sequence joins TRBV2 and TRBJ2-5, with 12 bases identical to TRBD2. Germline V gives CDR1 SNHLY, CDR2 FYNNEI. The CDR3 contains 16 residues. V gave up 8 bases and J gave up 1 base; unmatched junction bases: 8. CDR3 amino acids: CASGELAGGTQETQYF. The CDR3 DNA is TGTGCCAGCGGGGAACTAGCGGGGGGTACCCAAGAGACCCAGTACTTC.

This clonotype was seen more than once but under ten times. The CDR3 loop reads CSARDLRQGIYYEQYF. CDR3 in DNA: TGCAGTGCTAGAGATCTACGACAGGGTATCTACTACGAGCAGTACTTC. This chain uses TRBV20-1 with TRBJ2-7; TRBD1 agrees at 7 bases. Trimming at V came to 0 bases and at J to 3 bases, leaving 11 bases not matched to a gene. From germline, CDR1 is DFQATT and CDR2 SNEGSKA (reference sequence). The CDR3 consists of 16 residues.